Each of the 16 T cell receptor beta chains below was sequenced from the same sample in a study of identifying expanded T cells in peripheral blood. Method: immunoSEQ multiplex PCR; TCRdb's copy keeps in-frame clones and lacks some. Among around 80,000 clones, 90% were seen once, and the ten largest hold roughly 3.5%. The sequencing input was blood. The receptors were sampled from a person aged 18 to 69 in good health.

This chain connects TRBV2 to TRBJ2-1; D might be TRBD2 (5 bases). The V gene's germline CDR1 is SNHLY and CDR2 FYNNEI. Trimming removed 6 bases from V and 10 bases from J, with 16 bases in between. The CDR3 is 13 amino acids. CDR3 nucleotides: TGTGCCAGCAGGGAGGACGAGGCATCCGAGCAGTTCTTC. Translation: CASREDEASEQFF.

This clone is a singleton in its sample. This chain links TRBV30 with TRBJ1-6, with 8 bases lining up with TRBD1. J gave up 8 bases and V 1 base, and 4 bases lay outside the gene matches. Germline lookup yields CDR1 GTSNPN and CDR2 SVGIG (reference sequence). This CDR3 is built from 14 residues. The CDR3 bases are TGTGCCTGGAGTGCTACAGGGGGGGATTCACCCCTCCACTTT. Protein: CAWSATGGDSPLHF.

The gene calls are TRBV6-1 and TRBJ2-7, with D tentatively TRBD1 (5 bases). The V end lost 8 bases, the J end lost 6 bases, and 17 bases lay between the germline ends. Germline loops: CDR1 MNHNS, CDR2 SASEGT. The length of the CDR3 is 13 residues. For the CDR3, the DNA is TGTGCCAGCGAGGAGACAGTGCCCGGCGAGCAGTACTTC. The encoded protein is CASEETVPGEQYF.

The rearrangement links TRBV5-6 to TRBJ1-1; D gene unclear. Germline CDR1 reads SGHDT; CDR2 reads YYEEEE. V was clipped by 0 bases and J by 4 bases, with 10 bases between them. The CDR3 consists of 14 residues. The chain's CDR3 is CASSLEGWGTEAFF. The CDR3 coding sequence is TGTGCCAGCAGCTTGGAGGGTTGGGGCACTGAAGCTTTCTTT.

The chain is built from TRBV27 and TRBJ2-5, with D tentatively TRBD1 or TRBD2 (5 bases each). Trimming shortened V by 8 bases and J by 0 bases, and 10 bases separated the two germline ends. This CDR3 is 13 amino acids long. Per the germline V gene, CDR1 is MNHEY and CDR2 is SMNVEV (reference sequence). The CDR3 DNA reads as TGTGCCAGCCCCGGGACGTACCAAGAGACCCAGTACTTC. Translated: CASPGTYQETQYF.

This rearrangement joins TRBV4-1 to TRBJ2-6; TRBD1 is a possible D gene (6 bases). With 3 bases removed from V and 4 bases from J, the gap between germline ends came to 22 bases. This CDR3 comprises 19 residues. Germline CDR1 reads MGHRA; CDR2 reads YSYEKL. The CDR3 is CASSHPAQGVSSGANVLTF. In DNA, the CDR3 is TGCGCCAGCAGCCACCCGGCACAGGGAGTATCATCGGGGGCCAACGTCCTGACTTTC.

CDR3 sequence: CASRHPDRLETQYF. DNA for the CDR3: TGTGCCAGCAGGCACCCGGACAGGTTGGAGACCCAGTACTTC. This chain uses TRBV2 with TRBJ2-5, with 7 bases lining up with TRBD1. The CDR3 contains 14 residues. Looked up from germline, CDR1 is SNHLY and CDR2 is FYNNEI. The J segment lost 5 bases and the V segment lost 6 bases, leaving 9 bases of the junction unmatched.

The chain employs TRBV4-2 and TRBJ2-6; weak D call: TRBD2 (6 bases). The V end lost 7 bases, the J end lost 7 bases, and 14 bases lay between the germline ends. The CDR3 consists of 14 residues. From germline, CDR1 is LGHNA and CDR2 YNFKEQ. The CDR3 DNA sequence: TGTGCCAGCAAGAGTGGGGGGAGTGCCAACGTCCTGACTTTC. Its protein product is CASKSGGSANVLTF.

This sequence joins TRBV7-8 and TRBJ2-4; 7 bases line up with TRBD1. The V segment lost 4 bases and the J segment 2 bases; nucleotides outside the gene matches: 2. Germline CDR1 SGHVS, CDR2 FQNEAQ. The CDR3 spans 14 residues. CDR3 sequence: CASSSRGTKNIQYF. For the CDR3, the DNA is TGTGCCAGCAGCTCCAGGGGGACCAAAAACATTCAGTACTTC.

The rearrangement uses TRBV5-4 and TRBJ2-7, with 8 bases aligning to TRBD2. The junction had 9 bases not matched to a gene; V was cut back by 2 bases and J by 5 bases. The CDR3 is made up of 15 amino acids. Germline V gene lookup returns CDR1 SGHNT and CDR2 YYREEE (reference sequence). CDR3 sequence (DNA): TGTGCCAGCAGCTTCACGGGGGGGCAACGTAACGAGCAGTACTTC. Translating gives CASSFTGGQRNEQYF.

The sample holds one count of this clone. This sequence joins TRBV18 and TRBJ2-2, with a weak D call TRBD1 (5 bases). Looked up from germline, CDR1 is KGHSH and CDR2 is LQKENI. V dropped 6 bases and J dropped 1 base, with 9 bases sitting between them. This CDR3 spans 14 amino acids. The CDR3 DNA reads TGTGCCAGCTCGCTTCAGGGGAACACCGGGGAGCTGTTTTTT. Its translation: CASSLQGNTGELFF.

This rearrangement joins TRBV7-6 to TRBJ2-7, with D maybe TRBD2 (6 bases). The V and J ends lost 5 bases and 4 bases respectively, with 12 bases between them. Germline CDR1 SGHVS, CDR2 FNYEAQ. CDR3 length equals 13 residues. The CDR3 loop reads CASSPGGLYEQYF. The CDR3, as DNA: TGTGCCAGCAGCCCCGGGGGACTTTACGAGCAGTACTTC.

The CDR3 spells CASSYSISEKLFF. In DNA form, the CDR3 reads TGTGCCAGCAGTTACTCGATAAGTGAAAAACTGTTTTTT. The gene calls are TRBV6-6 and TRBJ1-4; D uncertain. The CDR3 runs to 13 residues. With 0 bases removed from V and 7 bases from J, the gap between germline ends came to 6 bases. CDR1 is MNHNY, CDR2 SVGAGI, per germline (reference sequence).

V is TRBV5-4 and J is TRBJ2-5; TRBD2 matches 10 bases. CDR3 size: 16 residues. Looked up from germline, CDR1 is SGHNT and CDR2 is YYREEE (reference sequence). J was trimmed by 3 bases and V by 4 bases; bases with no gene match: 9. CDR3 amino acids: CASSTMAGTSEETQYF. Written as DNA, the CDR3 is TGTGCCAGCAGCACAATGGCCGGGACTAGCGAAGAGACCCAGTACTTC.

The rearrangement joins TRBV4-3 to TRBJ1-1; possibly TRBD1 for D (6 bases). There are 15 residues in the CDR3. The V gene's germline CDR1 is LGHNA and CDR2 YSLEER. Trimming removed 1 base at V and 1 base at J, with 10 bases between. The chain's CDR3 is CASSQVRGGNTEAFF. As DNA, the CDR3 is TGCGCCAGCAGCCAAGTCAGGGGAGGGAACACTGAAGCTTTCTTT.

This clone was counted a single time. The chain joins TRBV14 to TRBJ2-7; D perhaps matches TRBD2 (7 bases). From germline, CDR1 is SGHDN and CDR2 FVKESK. The CDR3 covers 15 residues. V lost 0 bases to trimming and J lost 3 bases, with 12 bases between them. CDR3 sequence: CASSQEGGAYYEQYF. In DNA form, the CDR3 reads TGTGCCAGCAGCCAAGAGGGGGGGGCGTACTACGAGCAGTACTTC.